This T cell receptor (beta chain) was identified during a study of shared clonotypes between healthy human individuals. Regarding the study as a whole: Lower generation probabilities were found for non-shared clonotypes than for those shared by all four donors.

The germline V gene has CDR1 SGHTA and CDR2 FQGNSA. This CDR3 comprises 15 residues. V lost 5 bases and J lost 4; bases outside the gene matches: 9. Genomic DNA of each subset was evenly split across several immunoSEQ plates. Measured with immunoSEQ multiplex PCR; TCRdb has only the in-frame clones, and not every one. This table holds more than 2 million clones, approximately 95% found once. Of note for this clone: The antigen remains undetermined.

The rearrangement links TRBV7-2 to TRBJ2-5; 8 nucleotides line up with TRBD1. This receptor was taken from a man aged 18 to 30 in good health. Sample: naive CD4+ T cells sorted from blood. Stated subset: CD45RA+ positively selected. The CDR3 coding sequence is TGTGCCAGCAGCCAGGGACAGGCGGTTAGAGAGACCCAGTACTTC. The encoded protein is CASSQGQAVRETQYF.